Listed below are T cell receptor beta chains from one sample, sequenced in a study of neurological immune-mediated disorders. TCRdb re-called the 5' RACE reads with MiXCR, one entry per CDR3 protein. Among roughly 48,000 distinct CDR3 sequences listed, roughly an eighth were seen once. The sample taken for sequencing was PBMCs. The receptor set was obtained from a male donor with HTLV-1-associated myelopathy (HAM/TSP). Both conserved end residues are part of each CDR3. Fields, in order: J gene, D gene, V gene, clone size, CDR3 DNA, CDR3 protein. A D gene is named only where the DNA matches it firmly. A row's size may be missing; if present it is once, few, many or a size class.

TRBJ1-2	.	TRBV6-6	many	TGTGCCAGCAGTTACTCGACAGCTCCCAACCCGGGCTATGGCTACACCTTC	CASSYSTAPNPGYGYTF
TRBJ1-1	.	TRBV20-1	many	TGCAGTGCTACGGGCGTCAACACTGAAGCTTTCTTT	CSATGVNTEAFF
TRBJ2-7	.	TRBV28	.	TGTGCCAGCAGTTTCTTAACTAGGGGGGGCTCCTACGAGCAGTACTTC	CASSFLTRGGSYEQYF
TRBJ2-3	TRBD1	TRBV5-1	many	TGCGCCAGCAGCTTGCGACAGGGAAGCACAGATACGCAGTATTTT	CASSLRQGSTDTQYF
TRBJ2-5	TRBD1	TRBV12-3/TRBV12-4	.	TGTACCAGCAGTTTTTGGGACAGAGATACCCAGTACTTC	CTSSFWDRDTQYF
TRBJ2-7	TRBD1	TRBV9	many	TGTGCCAGCAGCGTAAGGGACAGGGGTTCGTGGTACAACGAGCAGTACTTC	CASSVRDRGSWYNEQYF
TRBJ2-2	TRBD1	TRBV27	many	TGTGCCAGCAGAACCGCCGGGACAGGGAACACCGGGGAGCTGTTTTTT	CASRTAGTGNTGELFF
TRBJ2-1	TRBD1	TRBV29-1	.	TGCAGCGTTGACTGGACAGGGGGCGCGGAAAATGAGCAGTTCTTC	CSVDWTGGAENEQFF
TRBJ2-4	.	TRBV5-1	many	TGCGCCAGCAGCCTGGACATAAAGGGGAACATTCAGTACTTC	CASSLDIKGNIQYF
TRBJ2-7	TRBD1	TRBV5-1	medium-sized	TGCGCCAGCAGCCGGACAGGGGTCTCCTACGAGCAGTACTTC	CASSRTGVSYEQYF
TRBJ2-5	.	TRBV15	many	TGTGCCACCAGCACCAGGACTCCCCGTGGACAAGAGACCCAGTACTTC	CATSTRTPRGQETQYF
TRBJ2-5	.	TRBV4-3	medium-sized	TGCGCCAGCAGCCAAGATCTAAGCATTATAGAGACCCAGTACTTC	CASSQDLSIIETQYF
TRBJ2-1	TRBD2	TRBV10-3	many	TGTGCCACAAACACTGCTAGCGGGGGCCAAAATGAGCAGTTCTTC	CATNTASGGQNEQFF
TRBJ1-1	.	TRBV24-1	many	TGTGCCACGGAGAGGGCACCGGGCACTGAAGCTTTCTTT	CATERAPGTEAFF
TRBJ1-2	.	TRBV7-2	many	TGTGCCAGCAGCTTAGGATCAGCTAACTATGGCTACACCTTC	CASSLGSANYGYTF
TRBJ2-7	TRBD1	TRBV12-3/TRBV12-4	many	TGTGCCAGCAGTCCAGGGGACAGGGGTTACACCTACGAGCAGTACTTC	CASSPGDRGYTYEQYF
TRBJ1-5	TRBD1	TRBV18	.	TGTACCAGCTCACCGGGACAGAGCAATCAGCCCCAGCATTTT	CTSSPGQSNQPQHF
TRBJ1-2	.	TRBV20-1	many	TGCAGTGCCAAGCTCAACTCCCTCGGCTACACCTTC	CSAKLNSLGYTF
TRBJ2-2	.	TRBV5-5	many	TGTGCCAGCAGCTTGTTAGGATCCGGGGGCTTTAACACCGGGGAGCTGTTTTTT	CASSLLGSGGFNTGELFF
TRBJ2-3	TRBD2	TRBV2	many	TGTGCCAGCAGCCTACTAGCGGTGGAGTATTTT	CASSLLAVEYF
TRBJ2-2	.	TRBV15	medium-sized	TGTGCCACCAGAGAGACAGTCGAGGGATCCGGGGAGCTGTTTTTT	CATRETVEGSGELFF
TRBJ2-5	.	TRBV5-1	many	TGCGCCAGCAGCCCTGGGGCCTTAGGGGAGACCCAGTACTTC	CASSPGALGETQYF
TRBJ1-5	.	TRBV2	many	TGTGCCAGCAAGGGGGAAGGGAGTCAGCCCCAGCATTTT	CASKGEGSQPQHF
TRBJ2-7	.	TRBV20-1	few	TGCAGTGCTAGGTTGTCAGCGCCAGGTCGGGTTTCCTACGAGCAGTACTTC	CSARLSAPGRVSYEQYF
TRBJ2-5	TRBD1	TRBV7-2	many	TGTGCCAGCAGCCCGTGGGACAGCACCGGGGAGACCCAGTACTTC	CASSPWDSTGETQYF
TRBJ2-7	.	TRBV6-6	many	TGTGCCAGCAGTTACCGTCGCCGAGCAGGGAGGTGGAACGAGCAGTACTTC	CASSYRRRAGRWNEQYF
TRBJ1-5	TRBD1	TRBV7-9	many	TGTGCCAGCAGCTTAGTCGGGACAGGCCTCAATCAGCCCCAGCATTTT	CASSLVGTGLNQPQHF
TRBJ1-4	.	TRBV20-1	many	TGCAGTGCCCTCGACACTATCCGGGGGGAAAAACTGTTTTTT	CSALDTIRGEKLFF
TRBJ2-5	.	TRBV18	many	TGTGCCAGCTCACCATTGGCAGAGCAAGAGACCCAGTACTTC	CASSPLAEQETQYF
TRBJ2-1	.	TRBV2	many	TGTGCCAGCAGGAAGGGGACGGATCTACATGAGCAGTTCTTC	CASRKGTDLHEQFF
TRBJ2-2	.	TRBV6-2/TRBV6-3	many	TGTGCCAGCAGTTATCCCGACAGGAACACCGGGGAGCTGTTTTTT	CASSYPDRNTGELFF
TRBJ2-7	.	TRBV20-1	many	TGCAGTGCTAGAGTCCTCCGGGGGTGGTCCTACGAGCAGTACTTC	CSARVLRGWSYEQYF
TRBJ1-5	TRBD1	TRBV20-1	many	TGCAGTGCTAGAAGGACAGGGGGCCGATTTTGGAGCAATCAGCCCCAGCATTTT	CSARRTGGRFWSNQPQHF
TRBJ2-5	.	TRBV2	many	TGTGCCAGCTTGTACGCGGTGGGGGAGACCCAGTACTTC	CASLYAVGETQYF
TRBJ1-5	TRBD1	TRBV7-9	many	TGTGCCAGCAGCAAGGACAGGGGCGCCTATCAGCCCCAGCATTTT	CASSKDRGAYQPQHF
TRBJ2-7	.	TRBV19	.	TGTGCCAGTAGTATAGAGGGAGATATCCAGAGCTCCTACGAGCAGTACTTC	CASSIEGDIQSSYEQYF
TRBJ2-2	.	TRBV7-2	many	TGTGCCAGCAGCCCCCGGGTACCCGGGGAGCTGTTTTTT	CASSPRVPGELFF
TRBJ2-1	TRBD2	TRBV5-5	many	TGTGCCAGCAGCTTGGGGCTAGCGGGGGGGATCTCCTACAATGAGCAGTTCTTC	CASSLGLAGGISYNEQFF
TRBJ2-5	.	TRBV5-1	many	TGCGCCAGCAGACGGCCAGGGAAAGAGACCCAGTACTTC	CASRRPGKETQYF
TRBJ1-2	TRBD1	TRBV25-1	many	TGTGCCAGCAGTGAAGACAGGGTCTATGGCTACACCTTC	CASSEDRVYGYTF
TRBJ2-5	.	TRBV5-6	many	TGTGCCAGCAGCCAATCGCCCCAAGAGACCCAGTACTTC	CASSQSPQETQYF
TRBJ2-3	.	TRBV4-3	many	TGCGCCAGCAGCCAAGATAATGGGCAGGGTACAGATACGCAGTATTTT	CASSQDNGQGTDTQYF
TRBJ1-2	.	TRBV29-1	many	.	CSVGSGTLVF
TRBJ2-3	.	TRBV14	many	TGTGCCAGCAGCAGTACATCGAGGGCATCGCAGTATTTT	CASSSTSRASQYF
TRBJ2-3	.	TRBV4-3	many	TGCGCCAGCAGCCAAGGGGCGGGGATGGATACGCAGTATTTT	CASSQGAGMDTQYF
TRBJ1-3	.	TRBV7-7	few	TGTGCTAGCAGCGCTGGCACAGGGATCCCTGGAAACACCATATATTTT	CASSAGTGIPGNTIYF
TRBJ2-5	.	TRBV12-3/TRBV12-4	many	TGTGCCAGCAGTCCCCGGGACATCCAAGAGACCCAGTACTTC	CASSPRDIQETQYF
TRBJ2-7	TRBD1	TRBV3-1	many	TGTGCCAGCAGCCAGCCGGGACAGGGGGTTGGCGAGCAGTACTTC	CASSQPGQGVGEQYF